This TCR beta chain originates from a study of response to subunit inactivated influenza vaccine. Using its own MiXCR run on the RT-PCR reads, TCRdb lists one record per CDR3 protein. Of 500,000 to 750,000 distinct CDR3 sequences listed, 14% are singletons. Remarks on this clonotype: Its specificity is not known.

Study-level findings and limits: Authors proposed each seasonal influenza vaccination draws in few new T cells.

Trimming shortened V by 1 base and J by 0 bases, and 11 bases separated the two germline ends. The CDR3 is 16 amino acids. Germline lookup yields CDR1 SGDLS and CDR2 YYNGEE. This TCR was sampled from a man aged 50-59 years who received an inactivated influenza vaccine. The chain combines TRBV9 with TRBJ2-1; unclear D gene. This material consisted of PBMCs from blood, taken about 11 days after vaccination. DNA of the CDR3: TGTGCCAGCAGCGTACTGGCTAGAAGCTCCTACAATGAGCAGTTCTTC. As protein: CASSVLARSSYNEQFF.